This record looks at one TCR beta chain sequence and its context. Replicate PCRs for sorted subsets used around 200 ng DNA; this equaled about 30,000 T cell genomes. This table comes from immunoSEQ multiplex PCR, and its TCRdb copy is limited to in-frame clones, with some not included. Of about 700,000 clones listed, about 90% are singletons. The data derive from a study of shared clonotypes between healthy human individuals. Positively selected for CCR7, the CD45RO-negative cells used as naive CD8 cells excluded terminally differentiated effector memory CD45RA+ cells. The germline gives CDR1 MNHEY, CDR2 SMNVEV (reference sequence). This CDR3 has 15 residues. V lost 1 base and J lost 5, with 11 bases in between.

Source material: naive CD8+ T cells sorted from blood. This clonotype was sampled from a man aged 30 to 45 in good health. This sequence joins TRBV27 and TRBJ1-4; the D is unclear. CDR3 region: CASSLYPSLNEKLFF. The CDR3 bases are TGTGCCAGCAGTTTATACCCTAGTTTAAATGAAAAACTGTTTTTT.